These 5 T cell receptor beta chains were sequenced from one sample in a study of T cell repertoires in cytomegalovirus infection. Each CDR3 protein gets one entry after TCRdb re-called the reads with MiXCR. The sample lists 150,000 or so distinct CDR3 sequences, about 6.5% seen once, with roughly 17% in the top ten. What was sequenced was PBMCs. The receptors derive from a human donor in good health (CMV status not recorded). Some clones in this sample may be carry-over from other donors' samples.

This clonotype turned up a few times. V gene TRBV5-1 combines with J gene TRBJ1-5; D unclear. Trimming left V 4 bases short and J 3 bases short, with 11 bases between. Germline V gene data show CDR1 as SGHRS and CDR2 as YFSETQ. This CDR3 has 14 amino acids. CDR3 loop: CASSPTSLNQPQHF. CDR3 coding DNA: TGCGCCAGCAGCCCGACCAGCCTCAATCAGCCCCAGCATTTT.

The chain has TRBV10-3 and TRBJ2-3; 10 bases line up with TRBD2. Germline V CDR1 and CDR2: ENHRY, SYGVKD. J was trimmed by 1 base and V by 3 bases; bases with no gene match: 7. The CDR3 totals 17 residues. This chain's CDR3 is CAISDERGGPGTDTQYF. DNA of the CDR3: TGTGCCATCAGTGACGAGCGGGGGGGACCAGGCACAGATACGCAGTATTTT.

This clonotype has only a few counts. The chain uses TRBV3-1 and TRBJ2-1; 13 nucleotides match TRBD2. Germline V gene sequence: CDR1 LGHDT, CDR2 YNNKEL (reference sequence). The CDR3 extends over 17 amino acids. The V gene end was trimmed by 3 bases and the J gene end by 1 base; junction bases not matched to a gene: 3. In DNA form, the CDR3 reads TGTGCCAGCAGCCACCTACTAGCGGGGGGGTCCTACAATGAGCAGTTCTTC. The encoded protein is CASSHLLAGGSYNEQFF.

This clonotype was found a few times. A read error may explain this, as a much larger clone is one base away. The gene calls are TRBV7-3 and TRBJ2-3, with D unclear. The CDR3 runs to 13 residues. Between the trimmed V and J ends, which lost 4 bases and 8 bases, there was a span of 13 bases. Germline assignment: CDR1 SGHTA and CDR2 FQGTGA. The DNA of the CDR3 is TGTGCCAGCAGCTCAGGCTACCCGGGTACGCAGTATTTT. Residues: CASSSGYPGTQYF.

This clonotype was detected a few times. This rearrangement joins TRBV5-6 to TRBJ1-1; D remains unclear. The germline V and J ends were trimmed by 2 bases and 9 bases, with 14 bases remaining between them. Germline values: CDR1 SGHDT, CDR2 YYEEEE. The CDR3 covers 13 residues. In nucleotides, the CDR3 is TGTGCCAGCAGCTTTCAGGCGGGTATTCAAGCTTTCTTT. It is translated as CASSFQAGIQAFF.